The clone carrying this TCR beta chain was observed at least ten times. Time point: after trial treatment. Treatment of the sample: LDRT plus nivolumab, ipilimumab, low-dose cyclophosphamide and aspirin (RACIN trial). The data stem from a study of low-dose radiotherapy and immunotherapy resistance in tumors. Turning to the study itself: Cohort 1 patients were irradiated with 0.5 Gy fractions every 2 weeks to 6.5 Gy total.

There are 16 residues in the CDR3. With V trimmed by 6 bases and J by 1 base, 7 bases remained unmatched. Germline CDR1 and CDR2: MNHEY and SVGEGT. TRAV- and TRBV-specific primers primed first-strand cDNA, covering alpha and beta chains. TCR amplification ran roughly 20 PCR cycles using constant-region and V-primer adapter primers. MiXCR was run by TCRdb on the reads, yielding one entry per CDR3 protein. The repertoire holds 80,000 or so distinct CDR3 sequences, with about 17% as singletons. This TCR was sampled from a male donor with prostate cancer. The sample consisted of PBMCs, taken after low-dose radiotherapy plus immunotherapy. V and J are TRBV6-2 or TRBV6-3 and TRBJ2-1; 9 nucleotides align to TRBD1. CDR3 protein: CASSHRGQGSYNEQFF. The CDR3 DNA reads TGTGCCAGCAGCCACAGGGGACAGGGTTCCTACAATGAGCAGTTCTTC.